This record concerns one T cell receptor (beta chain) sequence. No antigen is known for it. From germline, CDR1 is MNHNS and CDR2 SASEGT. V lost 1 base and J lost 6, with 16 bases in between. The length of the CDR3 is 16 residues. The sample originates from a study of OX40 agonist ivuxolimab in advanced cancers. About the research overall: Prior checkpoint blockade (anti-PD-1, anti-PD-L1 or anti-CTLA-4) was permitted; 40% had it.

Study-wide points: Low normalized clonal expansion also occurred in some nonresponding patients. The CD4+ and CD8+ T cells in the blood had expanded clonally by week 6 at 0.1 to 3.0 mg/kg. More expanded clones were found, on average, in CD8+ than in CD4+ T cells.

Repertoires were generated with immunoSEQ multiplex PCR, while TCRdb's copy carries only in-frame clones and drops some. Of roughly 53,000 clones detected, around 82% appear once; the ten largest clones hold under 5.5%. The TCR originated in an adult with an advanced solid tumor such as melanoma, head and neck, liver or kidney cancer. This specimen consisted of CD4+ or CD8+ T cells sorted from blood, obtained in a trial of the OX40 agonist ivuxolimab. The chain combines TRBV6-1 with TRBJ2-1; either TRBD1 or TRBD2 may supply D (5 bases each). CDR3 bases: TGTGCCAGCAGTGAAGATGTGGGACCTCCCGCCAATGAGCAGTTCTTC. Translation gives CASSEDVGPPANEQFF.